Listed here are 27 T cell receptor beta chains from one sample, sequenced in a study of T cell responses to AZD1222 COVID-19 vaccine. The data were produced by immunoSEQ multiplex PCR, yet TCRdb's version contains in-frame clones alone and is incomplete. This table has around 100,000 clones, about 95% appearing once. The sequences come from peripheral blood, collected on day 0 of AZD1222 vaccination. The source of these receptors is an adult in good health.

The rearrangement uses TRBV14 and TRBJ2-1; 10 positions agree with TRBD2. This CDR3 is 19 amino acids long. The germline V gene has CDR1 SGHDN and CDR2 FVKESK. V lost 1 base and J lost 8; bases outside the gene matches: 17. This CDR3 reads CASSQGVGGILAGADEQFF. CDR3 in DNA: TGTGCCAGCAGCCAAGGGGTAGGGGGCATCCTAGCGGGAGCTGATGAGCAGTTCTTC.

The CDR3 DNA is TGTGCCAGCAGCCGACAGGGGTTGGGGAACACTGAAGCTTTCTTT. This translates into CASSRQGLGNTEAFF. The rearrangement joins TRBV28 to TRBJ1-1; 8 bases align to TRBD1. There are 15 residues in the CDR3. The V and J ends lost 6 bases and 1 base, in that order; junction bases with no gene match: 7. Germline assignment: CDR1 MDHEN and CDR2 SYDVKM.

The chain has TRBV11-1 and TRBJ2-1; 8 positions agree with TRBD2. Germline CDR1 and CDR2: SGHAT and FQDESV (reference sequence). The CDR3 has 16 amino acids. The junction had 3 bases not matched to a gene; V was cut back by 2 bases and J by 0 bases. The CDR3 region is CASSLWRGVSYNEQFF. The CDR3 region has the DNA TGTGCCAGCAGCTTATGGCGGGGGGTCTCCTACAATGAGCAGTTCTTC.

CDR3 residues: CASSSVNAGAPREQFF. The CDR3 coding sequence is TGCGCCAGCAGCTCAGTTAACGCGGGGGCCCCCCGGGAGCAGTTCTTC. This chain uses TRBV5-1 with TRBJ2-1, with TRBD2 as a possible D gene (7 bases). Germline CDR1 is SGHRS and CDR2 is YFSETQ. There are 16 residues in the CDR3. The V end was cut by 3 bases, the J end by 10 bases, with 23 bases between.

The chain recombines TRBV14 with TRBJ1-1; D remains ambiguous. Germline V gene lookup returns CDR1 SGHDN and CDR2 FVKESK. The germline V and J ends were trimmed by 2 bases and 4 bases, with 8 bases remaining between them. The CDR3 is made up of 13 amino acids. The CDR3: CASSQYRSTEAFF. The CDR3, as DNA: TGTGCCAGCAGCCAATACAGAAGCACTGAAGCTTTCTTT. Variable domain in full (rest from reference TRBV14 and TRBJ1-1): EAGVTQFPSHSVIEKGQTVTLRCDPISGHDNLYWYRRVMGKEIKFLLHFVKESKQDESGMPNNRFLAERTGGTYSTLKVQPAELEDSGVYFCASSQYRSTEAFFGQGTRLTVV.

This CDR3 is CASRGRGQGNTIYF. Here the CDR3 DNA reads TGTGCCAGTAGAGGCAGGGGGCAAGGAAACACCATATATTTT. The genes are TRBV19 and TRBJ1-3, with 8 bases that match TRBD1. J was trimmed by 4 bases and V by 6 bases; bases with no gene match: 5. The V gene's germline CDR1 is LNHDA and CDR2 SQIVND (reference sequence). The CDR3 spans 14 residues.

The V and J genes are TRBV9 and TRBJ1-2, with TRBD1 as a possible D gene (5 bases). This CDR3 contains 14 residues. Trimming took 4 bases from V and 4 from J, leaving 14 bases between them. In germline, CDR1 is SGDLS, CDR2 YYNGEE. CDR3 amino acids: CASSPEGTSYGYTF. DNA for the CDR3: TGTGCCAGCAGCCCAGAGGGGACCTCCTATGGCTACACCTTC.

The gene calls are TRBV19 and TRBJ2-1; 11 nucleotides match TRBD2. The CDR3 is 15 amino acids. CDR1 is LNHDA, CDR2 SQIVND, per germline (reference sequence). V lost 5 bases and J lost 4; bases outside the gene matches: 4. CDR3 residues: CASSPLAGGYNEQFF. DNA for the CDR3: TGTGCCAGTAGTCCCCTAGCGGGAGGTTACAATGAGCAGTTCTTC.

The chain joins TRBV28 to TRBJ1-1; the match to TRBD1 covers 8 bases. J gave up 5 bases and V 5 bases, and 19 bases lay outside the gene matches. CDR1 is MDHEN, CDR2 SYDVKM, per germline. The length of the CDR3 is 18 residues. CDR3 region: CASSHHPRPGGPKTEAFF. The DNA for the CDR3 is TGTGCCAGCAGTCACCACCCCCGGCCAGGGGGCCCGAAAACTGAAGCTTTCTTT.

The J gene is TRBJ1-1, the V gene TRBV4-3; D uncertain. The CDR3 loop spans 16 amino acids. Germline CDR1 LGHNA, CDR2 YSLEER. V dropped 0 bases and J dropped 4 bases, with 15 bases sitting between them. Written as DNA, the CDR3 is TGCGCCAGCAGCCAAGAAGCATTGGCGGAGAGCACTGAAGCTTTCTTT. Translating it yields CASSQEALAESTEAFF.

The chain couples TRBV19 to TRBJ2-2, with 9 nucleotides matching TRBD1. J lost 6 bases, V lost 6 bases, and 8 bases had no gene match. CDR1 is LNHDA and CDR2 is SQIVND in the germline V gene (reference sequence). The CDR3 has 15 residues. CDR3 region: CASRNIRTGAGELFF. CDR3 coding DNA: TGTGCCAGTAGAAATATAAGGACAGGGGCCGGGGAGCTGTTTTTT.

The chain has TRBV19 and TRBJ2-1; no reliable D call. This CDR3 is built from 16 residues. CDR1 is LNHDA, CDR2 SQIVND, per germline (reference sequence). Trimming stripped 6 bases from V and 6 bases from J, with 21 bases between. CDR3 in amino acids: CASSPSGRKVTNEQFF. The CDR3 DNA reads TGTGCCAGTAGCCCCTCCGGGCGGAAAGTCACCAATGAGCAGTTCTTC.

The chain is built from TRBV12-5 and TRBJ2-1; 7 nucleotides match TRBD2. With V trimmed by 3 bases and J by 4 bases, 6 bases remained unmatched. Germline CDR1 LGHNT, CDR2 FRNRAP. This CDR3 is built from 15 residues. CDR3 in DNA: TGTGCTAGTGGTTTACCCCGGGGGGAATACAATGAGCAGTTCTTC. Its translation is CASGLPRGEYNEQFF.

Written as DNA, the CDR3 is TGCGCCAGCAGCCAGGGACCCGGGGAGCTGTTTTTT. It is translated as CASSQGPGELFF. The V call is TRBV5-1, the J call TRBJ2-2; D tentatively reads TRBD1 or TRBD2 (5 bases each). Per the germline V gene, CDR1 is SGHRS and CDR2 is YFSETQ. The CDR3 length is 12 residues. V was cut by 4 bases and J by 6 bases, with 7 bases left in between.

This clone was seen once. The chain carries TRBV24-1 and TRBJ1-2; D is uncertain. The CDR3 is made up of 9 amino acids. Trimming stripped 9 bases from V and 8 bases from J, with 6 bases between. Germline CDR1 is KGHDR and CDR2 is SFDVKD. CDR3 bases: TGTGCCACCCATAGGGGCTACACCTTC. Protein sequence: CATHRGYTF.

V is TRBV18 and J is TRBJ2-7; the D gene is possibly TRBD2 (6 bases). Trimming took 6 bases from V and 5 from J, leaving 17 bases between them. CDR3 length: 14 amino acids. Germline V gene sequence: CDR1 KGHSH, CDR2 LQKENI. CDR3 in DNA: TGTGCCAGCTCCCGGACACAGCGGGTGAACGAGCAGTACTTC. It translates to CASSRTQRVNEQYF.

This clone was observed a single time. This chain connects TRBV5-4 to TRBJ1-4; unclear D gene. CDR1 and CDR2 from the germline V gene are SGHNT and YYREEE (reference sequence). Trimming removed 4 bases from V and 7 bases from J, with 11 bases in between. The CDR3 contains 13 residues. CDR3: CASSRGLFEKLFF. The CDR3 coding sequence is TGTGCCAGCAGCCGTGGTTTGTTTGAAAAACTGTTTTTT.

This clone occurred once. This chain joins TRBV28 and TRBJ1-3, with 7 bases aligning to TRBD1. This CDR3 has 16 residues. Trimming took 6 bases from V and 4 from J; bases not matched to a gene: 12. Germline V lookup: CDR1 MDHEN, CDR2 SYDVKM. The CDR3 here is CASRHRDRTGGNTIYF. The CDR3 region has the DNA TGTGCCAGCAGGCACCGGGACAGAACGGGCGGAAACACCATATATTTT.

The chain couples TRBV7-8 to TRBJ1-1, with TRBD1 as a possible D gene (6 bases). V was pared by 5 bases and J by 8 bases, with 18 bases between. The CDR3 runs 14 residues. CDR1 is SGHVS, CDR2 FQNEAQ, per germline. CDR3 loop: CASSPGGGQLEAFF. The CDR3 DNA sequence: TGTGCCAGCAGCCCCGGGGGGGGGCAATTGGAAGCTTTCTTT.

The chain is built from TRBV6-5 and TRBJ2-7; weak D call: TRBD1 (5 bases). The CDR3 runs 14 residues. Trimming removed 4 bases from V and 1 base from J, with 11 bases in between. In germline, CDR1 is MNHEY, CDR2 SVGAGI. This CDR3 is CASSWTSGSYEQYF. The DNA of the CDR3 is TGTGCCAGCAGTTGGACCTCAGGGTCCTACGAGCAGTACTTC.

V and J are TRBV11-2 and TRBJ1-2; D is unresolved. The germline gives CDR1 SGHAT, CDR2 FQNNGV. This CDR3 contains 13 residues. V was shortened by 0 bases and J by 4 bases, with 6 bases between the two germline ends. CDR3 DNA: TGTGCCAGCAGCTTAGATGGGCGCTATGGCTACACCTTC. Translation gives CASSLDGRYGYTF. Full variable domain (outside the CDR3, taken from reference TRBV11-2 and TRBJ1-2): EAGVAQSPRYKIIEKRQSVAFWCNPISGHATLYWYQQILGQGPKLLIQFQNNGVVDDSQLPKDRFSAERLKGVDSTLKIQPAKLEDSAVYLCASSLDGRYGYTFGSGTRLTVV.

This chain joins TRBV7-2 and TRBJ1-5; D might be TRBD1 (6 bases). The CDR3 consists of 15 residues. V lost 3 bases and J lost 4, with 13 bases in between. Germline V gene data show CDR1 as SGHTA and CDR2 as FQGNSA. CDR3 nucleotides: TGTGCCAGCAGCTTCCAGGGGACATATAATCAGCCCCAGCATTTT. The encoded protein is CASSFQGTYNQPQHF.

This chain joins TRBV6-4 and TRBJ1-2; D is unresolved. V was trimmed by 0 bases and J by 8 bases, leaving 10 bases between them. Germline values: CDR1 MRHNA, CDR2 SNTAGT. There are 13 residues in the CDR3. The CDR3 sequence is CASSDSPAAGYTF. CDR3 nucleotide sequence: TGTGCCAGCAGTGACTCCCCCGCGGCAGGCTACACCTTC.

The rearrangement joins TRBV5-1 to TRBJ1-3, with 7 bases that match TRBD1. CDR3 size: 18 residues. With V trimmed by 4 bases and J by 5 bases, 18 bases remained unmatched. Germline V lookup: CDR1 SGHRS, CDR2 YFSETQ. The CDR3 sequence is CASSLDWGRGSHRNTIYF. As DNA, the CDR3 is TGCGCCAGCAGCCTGGATTGGGGCAGGGGGTCTCATAGAAACACCATATATTTT.

This sequence joins TRBV29-1 and TRBJ2-3; TRBD2 might be the D (5 bases). Germline loops: CDR1 SQVTM, CDR2 ANQGSEA. Trimming stripped 8 bases from V and 3 bases from J, with 15 bases between. The CDR3 is made up of 13 amino acids. This CDR3 reads CSLRGLGTDTQYF. The CDR3 DNA reads TGCAGCCTCCGAGGGCTTGGTACAGATACGCAGTATTTT.

The V gene is TRBV10-3, the J gene TRBJ1-1; no firm D call. The CDR3 totals 12 residues. V lost 2 bases and J lost 3, with 4 bases in between. Per germline, CDR1 ENHRY and CDR2 SYGVKD. The CDR3 nucleotides are TGTGCCATCAGTGAGGGGTACACTGAAGCTTTCTTT. The encoded protein is CAISEGYTEAFF.

The chain carries TRBV3-1 (or the pseudogene TRBV3-2) and TRBJ2-5; D ambiguous. Germline CDR1 reads LGHDT; CDR2 reads YNNKEL (reference sequence). V was shortened by 0 bases and J by 6 bases, with 5 bases between the two germline ends. The CDR3 runs 12 residues. The DNA of the CDR3 is TGTGCCAGCAGCCAAGACCGGAAGACCCAGTACTTC. Translated, it gives CASSQDRKTQYF.